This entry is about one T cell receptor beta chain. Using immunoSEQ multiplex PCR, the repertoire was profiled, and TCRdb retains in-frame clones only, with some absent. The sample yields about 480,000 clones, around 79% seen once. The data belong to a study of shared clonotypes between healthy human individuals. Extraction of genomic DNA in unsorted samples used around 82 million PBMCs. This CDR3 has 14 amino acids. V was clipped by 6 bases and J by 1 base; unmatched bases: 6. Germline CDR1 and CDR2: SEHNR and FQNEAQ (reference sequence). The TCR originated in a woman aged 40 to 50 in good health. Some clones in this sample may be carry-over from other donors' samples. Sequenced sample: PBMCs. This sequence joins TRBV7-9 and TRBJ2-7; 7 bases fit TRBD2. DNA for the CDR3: TGTGCCAGCAGTTACCGGCGGGAGTCCTACGAGCAGTACTTC. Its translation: CASSYRRESYEQYF.